This TCR beta chain was identified in a study of blood T cell repertoires in COVID-19. Study-wide background: T cells, B-cell-depleted T cells, or PBMCs supplied cDNA or gDNA.

As originally analysed: Estimation of nucleated cell counts was performed using reference gene primer amplification. Clones were read by immunoSEQ multiplex PCR, and TCRdb kept only the in-frame ones, dropping some. That table furnishes V, J and clone size, whereas the DNA furnished D and trimming. The sample has hundreds of thousands of clones, 89% seen once. This clone appeared a single time. Germline CDR1 SEHNR, CDR2 FQNEAQ (reference sequence). This CDR3 spans 17 amino acids. Trimming left V 4 bases short and J 3 bases short, with 18 bases between. The sequenced sample was peripheral blood. This receptor was identified in a woman aged 25 to 39 with COVID-19, enrolled during active disease. The chain employs TRBV7-9 and TRBJ2-2; D might be TRBD2 (5 bases). CDR3 loop: CASSSYSLGSHTGELFF. CDR3 sequence (DNA): TGTGCCAGCAGCTCGTACTCACTAGGATCCCACACCGGGGAGCTGTTTTTT. Together with reference TRBV7-9 and TRBJ2-2, the CDR3 gives the full variable domain: DTGVSQNPRHKITKRGQNVTFRCDPISEHNRLYWYRQTLGQGPEFLTYFQNEAQLEKSRLLSDRFSAERPKGSFSTLEIQRTEQGDSAMYLCASSSYSLGSHTGELFFGEGSRLTVL.